What follows are 30 T cell receptor beta chains derived from one specimen sequenced in a study of cytomegalovirus exposure and HLA in healthy donors. 60 Vbeta and 13 Jbeta primers were used in PCR. TCRdb's table, derived via immunoSEQ multiplex PCR, lists solely in-frame clones and lacks some. The table has 120,000 or so clones, 83% seen once. The sample taken for sequencing was PBMCs. These receptors were collected from a woman aged 40 to 50 in good health and CMV-seropositive.

The chain carries TRBV5-5 and TRBJ1-3; weak D call: TRBD1 (5 bases). Trimming pared 0 bases from V and 0 bases from J, leaving 19 bases between. From germline, CDR1 is SGHKS and CDR2 YYEKEE (reference sequence). This CDR3 has 19 residues. The CDR3 sequence: CASSLGGDNYGNSGNTIYF. The CDR3 DNA sequence: TGTGCCAGCAGCTTGGGGGGGGATAACTACGGAAACTCTGGAAACACCATATATTTT.

The J gene is TRBJ2-5, the V gene TRBV5-1; 12 nucleotides line up with TRBD2. The DNA matches TRBJ2-7 better at its end, which makes the J call doubtful. This CDR3 comprises 14 residues. CDR1 and CDR2 from the germline V gene are SGHRS and YFSETQ. The CDR3 region is CASSLGLAGDEQYF. CDR3 nucleotides: TGCGCCAGCAGCTTGGGACTAGCGGGAGACGAGCAGTACTTC.

V usage is TRBV9 and J usage is TRBJ1-3; TRBD1 might be the D (5 bases). The CDR3 loop spans 16 amino acids. Trimming removed 3 bases from V and 6 bases from J, with 19 bases in between. In germline, CDR1 is SGDLS, CDR2 YYNGEE. CDR3 protein: CASSAALLTGVNTIYF. DNA for the CDR3: TGTGCCAGCAGCGCGGCCCTACTAACGGGGGTAAACACCATATATTTT.

The chain joins TRBV28 to TRBJ2-1, with 10 bases lining up with TRBD2. The CDR3 covers 16 residues. Germline values: CDR1 MDHEN, CDR2 SYDVKM. The J segment lost 2 bases and the V segment lost 4 bases, leaving 5 bases of the junction unmatched. CDR3 region: CASSSLAGETYNEQFF. The CDR3 DNA reads as TGTGCCAGCAGTTCTCTAGCGGGGGAGACCTACAATGAGCAGTTCTTC.

Concerning this clone: Its ends do not fully match the called genes, so a read error is possible. Additional DNA sequences in this sample encode the identical CDR3. The chain combines TRBV13 with TRBJ1-1; 9 nucleotides line up with TRBD1. Looked up from germline, CDR1 is PRHDT and CDR2 is FYEKMQ (reference sequence). The CDR3 covers 16 residues. The CDR3 spells CASSPAGTGTGTEAFF. CDR3 nucleotides: TGCGCCAGCAGCCCGGCCGGGACAGGGACGGGCACTGAAGCTTTCTTT.

The V and J genes are TRBV10-3 and TRBJ2-5; 11 bases are shared with TRBD1. V shed 2 bases and J 5 bases; nucleotides not matched to a gene: 7. The CDR3 extends over 16 amino acids. CDR1 is ENHRY and CDR2 is SYGVKD in the germline V gene. This chain's CDR3 is CAISELWTGGIETQYF. The CDR3 nucleotides read TGTGCCATCAGTGAGCTATGGACAGGGGGCATCGAGACCCAGTACTTC.

The gene calls are TRBV2 and TRBJ2-7, with 9 nucleotides matching TRBD2. With V trimmed by 1 base and J by 5 bases, 6 bases remained unmatched. The length of the CDR3 is 15 residues. CDR1 is SNHLY and CDR2 is FYNNEI in the germline V gene. The CDR3 is CASSEGAGGRNEQYF. The CDR3 nucleotides are TGTGCCAGCAGTGAAGGGGCGGGAGGGCGGAACGAGCAGTACTTC.

V usage is TRBV28 and J usage is TRBJ1-2; 7 positions match TRBD1. CDR3 length: 15 amino acids. Germline trimming cut 2 bases from V and 1 base from J; bases unmatched to any gene: 4. Per germline, CDR1 MDHEN and CDR2 SYDVKM. The CDR3 sequence is CASSLKGARNYGYTF. The CDR3 DNA follows: TGTGCCAGCAGTTTAAAGGGGGCCCGTAACTATGGCTACACCTTC.

The chain is built from TRBV27 and TRBJ2-3, with D possibly TRBD2 on 5 matching bases. Per germline, CDR1 MNHEY and CDR2 SMNVEV (reference sequence). V shed 2 bases and J shed 0 bases, with 12 bases lying between them. The CDR3 totals 16 residues. This chain's CDR3 is CASSLTASRSTDTQYF. For the CDR3, the DNA is TGTGCCAGCAGTTTAACAGCTAGCAGAAGCACAGATACGCAGTATTTT.

V gene TRBV14 combines with J gene TRBJ1-1; 10 bases fit TRBD1. Unmatched junction bases numbered 5, after V lost 6 bases and J lost 4 bases. The germline gives CDR1 SGHDN, CDR2 FVKESK. This CDR3 has 14 residues. CDR3 sequence reads: CASRTGGFGTEAFF. The CDR3 DNA reads TGTGCCAGCAGGACAGGGGGCTTTGGCACTGAAGCTTTCTTT.

The CDR3 DNA sequence: TGTGCCAGCAGACTGACTAGCTCCGAGCAGTACTTC. Amino acid sequence: CASRLTSSEQYF. V usage is TRBV2 and J usage is TRBJ2-7; 7 bases match TRBD2. Trimming took 6 bases from V and 6 from J; bases not matched to a gene: 5. This CDR3 is 12 amino acids long. Germline CDR1 reads SNHLY; CDR2 reads FYNNEI. Drawing the rest from reference TRBV2 and TRBJ2-7, the complete variable domain is EPEVTQTPSHQVTQMGQEVILRCVPISNHLYFYWYRQILGQKVEFLVSFYNNEISEKSEIFDDQFSVERPDGSNFTLKIRSTKLEDSAMYFCASRLTSSEQYFGPGTRLTVT.

The chain carries TRBV21-1 and TRBJ2-3; TRBD2 is the table's D call, not checked against the DNA. TRBV21-1 counts as a pseudogene. The CDR3 loop spans 13 amino acids. CDR3 DNA: TGTGCCAGCAGCCCCTTCGGCACAGATACGCAGTATTTT. It encodes CASSPFGTDTQYF.

The rearrangement uses TRBV28 and TRBJ1-2; D perhaps matches TRBD1 (5 bases). This CDR3 region has 14 residues. V lost 2 bases and J lost 4, with 11 bases in between. Germline lookup yields CDR1 MDHEN and CDR2 SYDVKM. This CDR3 is CASSLKTDFYGYTF. CDR3 coding DNA: TGTGCCAGCAGTTTAAAGACAGATTTCTATGGCTACACCTTC.

This chain uses TRBV5-8 with TRBJ1-5; unclear D gene. The V end was cut by 0 bases, the J end by 7 bases, with 8 bases between. Looked up from germline, CDR1 is SGHTS and CDR2 is YDEGEE. This CDR3 contains 13 residues. CDR3 region: CASSLVAGQPQHF. The CDR3 nucleotides are TGTGCCAGCAGCTTGGTAGCGGGGCAGCCCCAGCATTTT.

The genes are TRBV6-5 and TRBJ1-1; tentatively, D is TRBD1 (5 bases). The V end was cut by 2 bases, the J end by 6 bases, with 10 bases between. This CDR3 is built from 13 residues. Per germline, CDR1 MNHEY and CDR2 SVGAGI. CDR3 sequence reads: CASSYGGEAEAFF. CDR3 in DNA: TGTGCCAGCAGTTACGGGGGGGAGGCTGAAGCTTTCTTT.

This sequence joins TRBV27 and TRBJ2-1; D possibly corresponds to TRBD2 (6 bases). Germline V gene data show CDR1 as MNHEY and CDR2 as SMNVEV (reference sequence). The CDR3 extends over 15 amino acids. Trimming pared 6 bases from V and 3 bases from J, leaving 15 bases between. CDR3 nucleotides: TGTGCCAGCAGCCCGTCTAGCGCCCACTACAATGAGCAGTTCTTC. It translates to CASSPSSAHYNEQFF.

The J gene is TRBJ1-1, the V gene TRBV5-4, with 8 positions matching TRBD1. Per the germline V gene, CDR1 is SGHNT and CDR2 is YYREEE (reference sequence). The V segment lost 4 bases and the J segment 4 bases; nucleotides outside the gene matches: 9. The CDR3 totals 15 residues. The CDR3 DNA reads TGTGCCAGCAGCCTGTACCAGGGGGCAGGCACTGAAGCTTTCTTT. Amino acids: CASSLYQGAGTEAFF.

The gene calls are TRBV6-1 and TRBJ1-2; D gene ambiguous. With 7 bases removed from V and 0 bases from J, the gap between germline ends came to 9 bases. This CDR3 contains 13 residues. Germline assignment: CDR1 MNHNS and CDR2 SASEGT. The CDR3, as DNA: TGTGCCAGCATTGGCGGTGCTAACTATGGCTACACCTTC. Translation: CASIGGANYGYTF.

CDR3 nucleotide sequence: TGTGCCAGCAGCTTACCAAGGACCCACAGGGAGAGCTATGGCTACACCTTC. This sequence encodes CASSLPRTHRESYGYTF. The chain combines TRBV7-9 with TRBJ1-2; possible D gene TRBD1, 6 bases. This CDR3 is 17 amino acids long. Germline values: CDR1 SEHNR, CDR2 FQNEAQ (reference sequence). Trimming took off 2 bases at V and 4 bases at J, with 20 bases between the two ends.

The J gene is TRBJ1-2, the V gene TRBV16; the match to TRBD1 covers 8 bases. Looked up from germline, CDR1 is KGHSY and CDR2 is FQNENV. The CDR3 runs to 15 residues. The ends lost 2 bases at V and 3 bases at J; junction bases unmatched: 5. CDR3 residues: CASSQQGAQDYGYTF. CDR3 DNA: TGTGCCAGCAGCCAACAGGGGGCGCAGGACTATGGCTACACCTTC.

This CDR3 reads CASKSRGQETQYF. The DNA of the CDR3 is TGTGCCAGCAAAAGCAGGGGACAAGAGACCCAGTACTTC. The rearrangement links TRBV5-6 to TRBJ2-5; D possibly corresponds to TRBD1 (6 bases). Germline V gives CDR1 SGHDT, CDR2 YYEEEE. The CDR3 runs to 13 residues. Trimming pared 6 bases from V and 2 bases from J, leaving 11 bases between.

This chain links TRBV19 with TRBJ2-2; 8 bases are shared with TRBD2. The length of the CDR3 is 14 residues. Germline loops: CDR1 LNHDA, CDR2 SQIVND (reference sequence). V lost 5 bases, J lost 6 bases, and 5 bases stayed unmatched. The CDR3 sequence is CASSGSGSAGELFF. In DNA, the CDR3 is TGTGCCAGTAGTGGCAGCGGGAGCGCCGGGGAGCTGTTTTTT.

CDR3 in amino acids: CASSPSHRDTMQETQYF. The CDR3 DNA sequence: TGTGCCAGCTCACCATCCCACCGGGACACCATGCAAGAGACCCAGTACTTC. The J gene is TRBJ2-5, the V gene TRBV18; TRBD1 is a possible D gene (6 bases). This CDR3 contains 17 residues. The germline CDR1 and CDR2 sequences are KGHSH and LQKENI. Trimming removed 2 bases at V and 2 bases at J, with 18 bases between.

The chain couples TRBV28 to TRBJ1-3; possible D gene TRBD1, 6 bases. Between the trimmed V and J ends, which lost 5 bases and 0 bases, there was a span of 14 bases. CDR1 and CDR2 from the germline V gene are MDHEN and SYDVKM. The CDR3 has 16 residues. CDR3 nucleotides: TGTGCCAGCAGTCCCCTGGACAGTTTCTCTGGAAACACCATATATTTT. Its translation: CASSPLDSFSGNTIYF. Supplemented by reference TRBV28 and TRBJ1-3, the full variable domain reads DVKVTQSSRYLVKRTGEKVFLECVQDMDHENMFWYRQDPGLGLRLIYFSYDVKMKEKGDIPEGYSVSREKKERFSLILESASTNQTSMYLCASSPLDSFSGNTIYFGEGSWLTVV.

V usage is TRBV11-3 and J usage is TRBJ2-1; TRBD2 matches at 9 bases. From germline, CDR1 is SGHNT and CDR2 YENEEA. This CDR3 contains 15 residues. J lost 3 bases, V lost 1 base, and 1 base had no gene match. The CDR3 loop reads CASSLALAGYNEQFF. In DNA form, the CDR3 reads TGTGCCAGCAGCTTAGCACTAGCGGGCTACAATGAGCAGTTCTTC. Variable domain in full (rest from reference TRBV11-3 and TRBJ2-1): EAGVVQSPRYKIIEKKQPVAFWCNPISGHNTLYWYLQNLGQGPELLIRYENEEAVDDSQLPKDRFSAERLKGVDSTLKIQPAELGDSAVYLCASSLALAGYNEQFFGPGTRLTVL.

This chain connects TRBV21-1 to TRBJ1-1; the table calls TRBD1, which could not be checked here. TRBV21-1 is a pseudogene segment. This CDR3 contains 15 residues. The CDR3 DNA follows: TGTGCCAGCAGCAAAGGGGGACAGGGACCATCAGGAGCTTTCTTT. Translation gives CASSKGGQGPSGAFF.

The V gene is TRBV5-1, the J gene TRBJ2-1; a weak D match, TRBD2 (6 bases). V lost 0 bases and J lost 8, with 15 bases in between. Germline CDR1 is SGHRS and CDR2 is YFSETQ. This CDR3 has 15 residues. CDR3 residues: CASSLAASEGHEQFF. The CDR3 DNA reads as TGCGCCAGCAGCTTGGCTGCTAGCGAGGGTCATGAGCAGTTCTTC.

CDR3 sequence (DNA): TGTGCCAGCAAGCTAGCGGATACCTACGAGCAGTACTTC. It yields the protein CASKLADTYEQYF. This chain joins TRBV6-5 and TRBJ2-7; 7 bases are a match to TRBD2. The CDR3 length is 13 residues. Germline CDR1 MNHEY, CDR2 SVGAGI. V lost 7 bases and J lost 2; bases outside the gene matches: 5.

This clone was seen a handful of times. The chain carries TRBV15 and TRBJ1-3, with D possibly being TRBD1 (5 bases). The CDR3 is made up of 15 amino acids. Germline assignment: CDR1 LNHNV and CDR2 YYDKDF (reference sequence). V lost 2 bases, J lost 4 bases, and 12 bases lay in between. As DNA, the CDR3 is TGTGCCACCAGCAGATCTCGCGGGGGGGGAAACACCATATATTTT. This encodes CATSRSRGGGNTIYF.

This chain joins TRBV13 and TRBJ1-3; 7 nucleotides agree with TRBD1. The CDR3 spans 16 residues. The germline gives CDR1 PRHDT, CDR2 FYEKMQ (reference sequence). After removal of 0 bases from V and 1 base from J, the junction contained 3 bases not matched to a gene. CDR3 in DNA: TGTGCCAGCAGCTTAGGCCTGGGACAGTCTGGAAACACCATATATTTT. Its translation is CASSLGLGQSGNTIYF.